A selection of T cell receptor gamma chains follows, all from one sample in a study of Vδ1+ human thymocytes. TCRdb reanalyzed the multiplex PCR reads using CATT. The sample carries roughly 30,000 gamma-chain clones, more than 15% recorded once. Sequenced input: Vdelta1+ gamma-delta thymocytes from the thymus. The receptors derive from a boy younger than two who had congenital heart surgery. Both conserved end residues are part of each CDR3. Fields, in order: V gene, J gene, CDR3 protein.

TRGV2,TRGJ1/TRGJ2,CATWDVLSYKKLF
TRGV4,TRGJ1/TRGJ2,CATWDEDKKLF
TRGV9,TRGJ1/TRGJ2,CALWKREGYKKLF
TRGV5,TRGJ1/TRGJ2,CATWDRHPSLF
TRGV8,TRGJP1,CATWDSAGWFKIF
TRGV4,TRGJ1/TRGJ2,CATWDVFKKLF
TRGV9,TRGJ1/TRGJ2,CALWEVRPKKLF
TRGV4,TRGJ1/TRGJ2,CATWDLVWGKKLF
TRGV4,TRGJ1/TRGJ2,CATWDGHKKLF
TRGV9,TRGJ1/TRGJ2,CALWEVRAYYKKLF
TRGV3,TRGJ1/TRGJ2,CATWDRPYNYKKLF
TRGV8,TRGJP2,CATWVLGSDWIKTF
TRGV4,TRGJ1/TRGJ2,CATWASDYKKLF
TRGV9,TRGJ1/TRGJ2,CALWLRYKKLF
TRGV2,TRGJ1/TRGJ2,CATWDGRDYYKKLF
TRGV2,TRGJ1/TRGJ2,CATWDARDYKKLF
TRGV5,TRGJ1/TRGJ2,CAAWDRLTYKKLF
TRGV2,TRGJ1/TRGJ2,CATWDGPIFYKKLF
TRGV9,TRGJP,CALWEVVGPRELGKKIKVF
TRGV4,TRGJ1/TRGJ2,CATWDGGPNSNYYKKLF
TRGV9,TRGJ1/TRGJ2,CALWEVKARPKKLF
TRGV4,TRGJ1/TRGJ2,CATWEVYGKKLF
TRGV2,TRGJP1,CATWDGGWFKIF
TRGV9,TRGJ1/TRGJ2,CALWEVPVVDYKKLF
TRGV8,TRGJP1,CATWILHYTTGWFKIF
TRGV9,TRGJ1/TRGJ2,CALWEVGKKLF
TRGV9,TRGJ1/TRGJ2,CALWEVRDYYKKLF
TRGV3,TRGJ1/TRGJ2,CATWDRGLKDKKLF
TRGV8,TRGJ1/TRGJ2,CATWDHNYYKKLF
TRGV8,TRGJ1/TRGJ2,CATWEPFNYKKLF
TRGV9,TRGJP2,CAFGNWIKTF
TRGV8,TRGJP1,CATWDSSTGWFKIF
TRGV9,TRGJ1/TRGJ2,CALWEVLFYKKLF
TRGV2,TRGJ1/TRGJ2,CATWDGATQYYKKLF
TRGV3,TRGJP2,CATWDRLKEGIWIKTF
TRGV5,TRGJ1/TRGJ2,CATWDRGGQKLF
TRGV5,TRGJ1/TRGJ2,CATWDSIEYYKKLF
TRGV4,TRGJ1/TRGJ2,CATWDGQDYKKLF
TRGV9,TRGJ1/TRGJ2,CALWDLNDYKKLF
TRGV9,TRGJP,CALWEPMFLQELGKKIKVF
TRGV3,TRGJP2,CATWDRPGSDWIKTF
TRGV8,TRGJ1/TRGJ2,CATWDYRNYYKKLF
TRGV5,TRGJ1/TRGJ2,CATWDRPGPNYYKKLF
TRGV9,TRGJ1/TRGJ2,CALWEVRWNYYKKLF
TRGV9,TRGJP2,CALWEAPSKYSSDWIKTF
TRGV9,TRGJ1/TRGJ2,CASIGLGKKLF
TRGV4,TRGJ1/TRGJ2,CATFYKKLF
TRGV8,TRGJ1/TRGJ2,CATWDSTTYYKKLF
TRGV9,TRGJ1/TRGJ2,CALRYYKKLF
TRGV9,TRGJ1/TRGJ2,CALWEVYGYYKKLF